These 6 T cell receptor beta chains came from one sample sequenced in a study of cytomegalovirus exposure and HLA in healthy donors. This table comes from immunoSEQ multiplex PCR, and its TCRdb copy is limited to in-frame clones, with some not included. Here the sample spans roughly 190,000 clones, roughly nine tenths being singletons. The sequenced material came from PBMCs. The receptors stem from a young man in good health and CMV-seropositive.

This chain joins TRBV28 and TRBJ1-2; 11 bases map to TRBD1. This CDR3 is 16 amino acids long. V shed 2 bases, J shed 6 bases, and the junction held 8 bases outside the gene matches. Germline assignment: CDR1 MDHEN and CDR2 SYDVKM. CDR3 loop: CASSLGQGAFLDGYTF. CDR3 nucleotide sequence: TGTGCCAGCAGTTTAGGACAGGGGGCATTTTTGGATGGCTACACCTTC.

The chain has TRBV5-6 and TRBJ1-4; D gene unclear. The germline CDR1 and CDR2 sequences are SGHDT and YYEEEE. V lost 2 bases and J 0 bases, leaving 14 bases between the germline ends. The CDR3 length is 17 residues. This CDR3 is CASSFSAGFATNEKLFF. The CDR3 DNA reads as TGTGCCAGCAGCTTTTCGGCAGGTTTTGCAACTAATGAAAAACTGTTTTTT.

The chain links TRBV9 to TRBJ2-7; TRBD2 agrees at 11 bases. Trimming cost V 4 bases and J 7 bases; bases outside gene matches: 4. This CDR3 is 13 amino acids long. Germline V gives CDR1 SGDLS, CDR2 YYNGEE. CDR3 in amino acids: CASSFGLAGEQYF. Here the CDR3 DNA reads TGTGCCAGCAGCTTCGGACTAGCGGGTGAGCAGTACTTC.

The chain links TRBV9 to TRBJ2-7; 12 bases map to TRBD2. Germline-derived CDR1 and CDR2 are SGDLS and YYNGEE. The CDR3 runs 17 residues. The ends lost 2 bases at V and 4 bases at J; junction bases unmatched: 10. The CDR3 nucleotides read TGTGCCAGCAGCGTGTCCCAATCGACTAGCGGGAGTTACGAGCAGTACTTC. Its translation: CASSVSQSTSGSYEQYF. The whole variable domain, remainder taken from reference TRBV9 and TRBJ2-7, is DSGVTQTPKHLITATGQRVTLRCSPRSGDLSVYWYQQSLDQGLQFLIQYYNGEERAKGNILERFSAQQFPDLHSELNLSSLELGDSALYFCASSVSQSTSGSYEQYFGPGTRLTVT.

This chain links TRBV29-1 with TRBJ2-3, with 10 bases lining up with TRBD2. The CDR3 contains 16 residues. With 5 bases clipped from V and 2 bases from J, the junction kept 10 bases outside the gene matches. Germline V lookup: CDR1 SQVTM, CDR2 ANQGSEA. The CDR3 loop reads CSVSGTSEFFTDTQYF. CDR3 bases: TGCAGCGTTTCCGGGACTAGCGAATTCTTCACAGATACGCAGTATTTT.

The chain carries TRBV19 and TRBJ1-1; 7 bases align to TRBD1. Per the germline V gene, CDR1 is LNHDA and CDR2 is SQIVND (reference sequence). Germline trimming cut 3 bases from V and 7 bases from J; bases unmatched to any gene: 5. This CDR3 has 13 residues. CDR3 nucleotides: TGTGCCAGTAGTATGCAGGGGGGCAGTGAAGCTTTCTTT. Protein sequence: CASSMQGGSEAFF.